The rows below give T cell receptor beta chains drawn from one sample of a study of blood T cell repertoires in COVID-19. Sequencing used immunoSEQ multiplex PCR; TCRdb keeps in-frame clones, though not all of them. The data show roughly 320,000 clones, with approximately 86% seen just once and over 1% held by the top ten. Sequenced material: peripheral blood. The receptors come from a man between 65 and 80 years old with acute or convalescent COVID-19. The CDR3 runs from the conserved cysteine through the conserved F or W. The order of the fields is V gene, J gene, D gene, clone size, CDR3 protein, CDR3 DNA. The D gene is left open where the match is weak. For some rows the clone size is stated as once, few or many, or as a class when expanded; others skip it.

>TRBV7-9|TRBJ2-1|-|-
CASSYRLTDYNEQFF
TGTGCCAGCAGCTACCGACTAACTGACTACAATGAGCAGTTCTTC
>TRBV2|TRBJ1-4|-|-
CASSDDSPTNEKLFF
TGTGCCAGCAGTGACGACAGCCCTACTAATGAAAAACTGTTTTTT
>TRBV7-8|TRBJ2-7|-|-
CASSPQQGMTYEQYF
TGTGCCAGCAGCCCTCAACAGGGAATGACGTACGAGCAGTACTTC
>TRBV7-8|TRBJ1-2|TRBD1|-
CASYQTGLGGYTF
TGTGCCAGCTATCAGACAGGGTTGGGCGGCTACACCTTC
>TRBV15|TRBJ1-1|TRBD1|-
CATRFAGGTEAFF
TGTGCCACCAGGTTTGCAGGGGGGACTGAAGCTTTCTTT
>TRBV28|TRBJ1-2|-|-
CASSLAGNGYTF
TGTGCCAGCAGTTTAGCGGGGAATGGCTACACCTTC
>TRBV6-5|TRBJ1-6|-|-
CAIRKEYNSPLHF
TGTGCCATCAGGAAGGAGTATAATTCACCCCTCCACTTT
>TRBV28|TRBJ1-5|-|-
CASRTGGVQPQHF
TGTGCCAGCAGGACGGGGGGCGTGCAGCCCCAGCATTTT
>TRBV4-3|TRBJ2-1|-|few
CASSLFAGASEQFF
TGCGCCAGCAGCCTATTCGCAGGGGCAAGTGAGCAGTTCTTC
>TRBV10-3|TRBJ2-1|TRBD1|-
CAITRTGGSYNEQFF
TGTGCCATCACCAGGACAGGGGGTTCCTACAATGAGCAGTTCTTC
>TRBV5-8|TRBJ1-3|-|-
CASRMVDSGNTIYF
TGTGCCAGCAGAATGGTAGATTCTGGAAACACCATATATTTT
>TRBV7-9|TRBJ2-3|-|-
CASSLETRSPDTQYF
TGTGCCAGCAGCTTAGAGACTAGATCTCCAGATACGCAGTATTTT
>TRBV7-9|TRBJ2-3|TRBD2|-
CASSLGGRGGLPDTQYF
TGTGCCAGCAGCTTAGGAGGTCGGGGGGGCCTCCCAGATACGCAGTATTTT
>TRBV7-9|TRBJ2-7|-|-
CASSLSGGEQYF
TGTGCCAGCAGCTTATCCGGGGGCGAGCAGTACTTC
>TRBV5-4|TRBJ2-1|-|-
CASSVDRQPYNEQFF
TGTGCCAGCAGCGTTGACAGGCAACCATACAATGAGCAGTTCTTC
>TRBV6-5|TRBJ2-7|TRBD2|-
CASSYSTGGPYEQYF
TGTGCCAGCAGTTACTCTACGGGAGGGCCCTACGAGCAGTACTTC
>TRBV23-1|TRBJ1-2|TRBD1|few
CAKNRGRPLFNYGYTF
TGCGCCAAAAACAGGGGGAGACCTTTGTTTAACTATGGCTACACCTTC
>TRBV5-1|TRBJ1-4|TRBD1|-
CASSPGTGGNEKLFF
TGCGCCAGCAGCCCAGGGACAGGGGGTAATGAAAAACTGTTTTTT
>TRBV7-2|TRBJ1-5|-|-
CASSVTGFQPQHF
TGTGCCAGCAGCGTCACAGGGTTTCAGCCCCAGCATTTT
>TRBV5-1|TRBJ1-1|-|-
CASSLSPGSNTEAFF
TGCGCCAGCAGCCTCTCTCCAGGTAGTAACACTGAAGCTTTCTTT
>TRBV4-1|TRBJ1-2|-|-
CASSQDFTNYGYTF
TGCGCCAGCAGCCAAGATTTCACTAACTATGGCTACACCTTC
>TRBV9|TRBJ2-1|TRBD1|-
CASSSIGTGGGNEQFF
TGTGCCAGCAGCTCAATCGGGACAGGGGGTGGAAATGAGCAGTTCTTC
>TRBV27|TRBJ2-3|TRBD2|-
CASSRKVGAGGLEDTQYF
TGTGCCAGCAGCCGAAAGGTCGGGGCGGGGGGGCTGGAAGATACGCAGTATTTT
>TRBV12-3/TRBV12-4|TRBJ2-5|-|once
CASSFQRRETQYF
TGTGCCAGCAGTTTCCAGCGTCGAGAGACCCAGTACTTC
>TRBV7-2|TRBJ2-1|-|-
CASSEGGRGHYNEQFF
TGTGCCAGCAGCGAGGGGGGGAGGGGTCACTACAATGAGCAGTTCTTC
>TRBV7-9|TRBJ2-4|-|-
CASSLSISKNIQYF
TGTGCCAGCAGCTTATCTATATCCAAAAACATTCAGTACTTC
>TRBV30|TRBJ2-7|-|once
CAWTRAGSHEQYF
TGTGCCTGGACCCGGGCAGGGTCCCACGAGCAGTACTTC
>TRBV7-9|TRBJ2-1|TRBD2|-
CASSLVTLLAESSYNEQFF
TGTGCCAGCAGCTTAGTGACGCTACTAGCGGAGAGCTCCTACAATGAGCAGTTCTTC
>TRBV5-1|TRBJ1-1|-|-
CASSLLGAALVF
TGCGCCAGCAGCTTGCTGGGGGCGGCTTTGGTCTTT
>TRBV6-5|TRBJ1-1|-|-
CASSYSGGAGTEAFF
TGTGCCAGCAGTTACTCGGGGGGGGCTGGCACTGAAGCTTTCTTT
>TRBV9|TRBJ2-3|TRBD2|-
CASSVASGVSTDTQYF
TGTGCCAGCAGCGTAGCCAGCGGGGTAAGCACAGATACGCAGTATTTT
>TRBV6-5|TRBJ2-1|TRBD2|-
CASSYSGGTYNEQFF
TGTGCCAGCAGTTATTCCGGGGGGACGTACAATGAGCAGTTCTTC
>TRBV7-9|TRBJ1-3|-|-
CASSRGFSGNTIYF
TGTGCCAGCAGCCGGGGATTCTCTGGAAACACCATATATTTT
>TRBV5-1|TRBJ2-2|TRBD1|-
CASRLQPGTGVGELFF
TGCGCCAGCAGATTACAACCCGGGACAGGGGTCGGGGAGCTGTTTTTT
>TRBV11-2|TRBJ1-6|-|-
CASSPLRLTRNSPLHF
TGTGCCAGCAGCCCGTTGCGACTCACCCGGAATTCACCCCTCCACTTT
>TRBV11-3|TRBJ2-7|-|-
CASSLGWGGPYEQYF
TGTGCCAGCAGCTTAGGGTGGGGGGGCCCCTACGAGCAGTACTTC
>TRBV3-1/TRBV3-2|TRBJ1-4|-|-
CASSQVREKLFF
TGTGCCAGCAGCCAAGTGAGAGAAAAACTGTTTTTT
>TRBV10-3|TRBJ2-3|-|-
CAISAMDSSTDTQYF
TGTGCCATCAGCGCGATGGACAGTAGCACAGATACGCAGTATTTT
>TRBV19|TRBJ2-7|TRBD1|-
CASSSTGGSSVEQYF
TGTGCCAGTAGTAGCACAGGGGGCTCGAGTGTTGAGCAGTACTTC
>TRBV2|TRBJ1-6|TRBD1|few
CASAGQGADNSPLHF
TGTGCCAGCGCAGGTCAGGGGGCTGACAATTCACCCCTCCACTTT
>TRBV10-2|TRBJ1-3|TRBD1|-
CASSDAGTGASGNTIYF
TGCGCCAGCAGTGACGCCGGGACAGGAGCCTCTGGAAACACCATATATTTT
>TRBV6-5|TRBJ1-6|-|-
CASSYGGSYNSPLHF
TGTGCCAGCAGTTATGGGGGGTCCTATAATTCACCCCTCCACTTT
>TRBV15|TRBJ1-6|TRBD1|-
CATSRDRTNSPLHF
TGTGCCACCAGCCGGGACAGGACTAATTCACCCCTCCACTTT
>TRBV4-2|TRBJ1-2|-|few
CASRPHHLGTPGGTF
TGTGCCAGCAGGCCCCACCACCTCGGGACACCGGGCGGGACCTTC
>TRBV3-1/TRBV3-2|TRBJ1-4|TRBD1|-
CASSPPNPQGAKLEKLFF
TGTGCCAGCAGCCCCCCTAATCCACAGGGGGCGAAATTAGAAAAACTGTTTTTT
>TRBV5-4|TRBJ2-7|TRBD2|-
CASSLRAVTSGYYEQYF
TGTGCCAGTAGCTTGAGGGCTGTGACTAGCGGATATTACGAGCAGTACTTC
>TRBV2|TRBJ1-5|-|-
CASSVYQGLIGPQHF
TGTGCCAGCAGTGTTTATCAGGGGCTTATCGGGCCCCAGCATTTT
>TRBV7-9|TRBJ2-1|TRBD2|-
CASSPGTSSGEQFF
TGTGCCAGCAGTCCCGGGACTAGCTCCGGTGAGCAGTTCTTC
>TRBV7-9|TRBJ2-1|TRBD2|many
CASSSSGGLNNEQFF
TGTGCCAGCAGCTCTAGCGGGGGGCTAAACAATGAGCAGTTCTTC
>TRBV6-5|TRBJ2-7|-|-
CASRQGLSSYEQYF
TGTGCCAGCAGACAGGGTTTGAGCTCCTACGAGCAGTACTTC
>TRBV6-1|TRBJ2-4|TRBD1|-
CASSETGGLQSLAKNIQYF
TGTGCCAGCAGTGAAACAGGGGGTCTCCAATCCCTAGCCAAAAACATTCAGTACTTC